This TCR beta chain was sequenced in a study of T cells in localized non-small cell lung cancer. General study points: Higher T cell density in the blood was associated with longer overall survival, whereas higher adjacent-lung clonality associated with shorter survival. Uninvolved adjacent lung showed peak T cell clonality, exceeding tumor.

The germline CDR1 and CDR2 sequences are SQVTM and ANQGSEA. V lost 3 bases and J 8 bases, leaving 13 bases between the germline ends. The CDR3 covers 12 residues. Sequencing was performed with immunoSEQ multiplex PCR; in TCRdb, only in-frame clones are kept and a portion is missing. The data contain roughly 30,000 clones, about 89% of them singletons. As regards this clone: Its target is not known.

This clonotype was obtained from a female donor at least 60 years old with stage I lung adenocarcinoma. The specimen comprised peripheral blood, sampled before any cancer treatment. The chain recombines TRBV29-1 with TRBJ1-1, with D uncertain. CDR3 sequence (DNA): TGCAGCGTTGATTATAGCATCCCCGAAGCTTTCTTT. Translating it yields CSVDYSIPEAFF.